Here is one T cell receptor beta chain with its context. These data originate in a study of early T cells in non-severe SARS-CoV-2 infection. TCRdb reprocessed the 5' RACE reads with MiXCR, giving one entry per CDR3 protein. This table has some 59,000 distinct CDR3 sequences, around 9.3% appearing once. The clonotype originates from an adult who was a healthcare worker with PCR-confirmed SARS-CoV-2 infection or an uninfected control (not recorded which). Material for sequencing was whole blood.

The CDR3 reads CASGSDYWAFF. CDR3 bases: TGTGCTAGTGGTTCGGACTACTGGGCTTTCTTT. This chain links TRBV12-5 with TRBJ1-1; no reliable D call. V lost 4 bases, J lost 11 bases, and 11 bases lay in between. CDR3 size: 11 residues. Germline CDR1 LGHNT, CDR2 FRNRAP.